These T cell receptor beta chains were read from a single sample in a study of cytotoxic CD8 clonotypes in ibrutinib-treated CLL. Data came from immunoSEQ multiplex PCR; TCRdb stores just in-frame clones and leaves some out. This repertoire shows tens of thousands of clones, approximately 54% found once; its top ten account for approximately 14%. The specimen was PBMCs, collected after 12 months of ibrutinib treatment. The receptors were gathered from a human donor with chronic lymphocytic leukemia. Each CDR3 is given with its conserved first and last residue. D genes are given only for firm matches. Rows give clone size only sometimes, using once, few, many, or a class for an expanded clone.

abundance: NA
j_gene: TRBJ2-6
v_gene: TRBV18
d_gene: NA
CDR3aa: CASSPTVNSGANVLTF
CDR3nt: TGTGCCAGCTCACCAACCGTAAACTCTGGGGCCAACGTCCTGACTTTC

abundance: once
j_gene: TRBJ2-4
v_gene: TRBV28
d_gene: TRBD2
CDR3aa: CASSSHSGGEDIQYF
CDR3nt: TGTGCCAGCAGTTCCCATAGCGGGGGTGAGGACATTCAGTACTTC

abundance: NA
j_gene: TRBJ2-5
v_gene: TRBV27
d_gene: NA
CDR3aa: CASSYYGGTTQYF
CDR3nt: TGTGCCAGCAGTTACTATGGGGGCACGACCCAGTACTTC

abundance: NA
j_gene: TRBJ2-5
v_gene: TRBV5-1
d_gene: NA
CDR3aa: CASSLPTAIGETQYF
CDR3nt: TGCGCCAGCAGCTTGCCGACAGCCATCGGAGAGACCCAGTACTTC

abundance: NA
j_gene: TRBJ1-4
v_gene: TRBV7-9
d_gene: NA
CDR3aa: CASSSWRTALNEKLFF
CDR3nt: TGTGCCAGCAGCTCCTGGAGGACAGCCCTTAATGAAAAACTGTTTTTT

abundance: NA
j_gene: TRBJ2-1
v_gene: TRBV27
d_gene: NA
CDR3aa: CASSSFGEQFF
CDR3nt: TGTGCCAGCAGTTCCTTTGGTGAGCAGTTCTTC

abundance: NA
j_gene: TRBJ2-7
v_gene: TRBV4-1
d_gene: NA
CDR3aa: CASSQEGIATYEQYF
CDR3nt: TGCGCCAGCAGCCAAGAGGGAATAGCGACTTACGAGCAGTACTTC

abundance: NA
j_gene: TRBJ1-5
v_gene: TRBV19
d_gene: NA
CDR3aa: CASSIEGAYQPQHF
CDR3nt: TGTGCCAGTAGTATCGAAGGGGCCTATCAGCCCCAGCATTTT

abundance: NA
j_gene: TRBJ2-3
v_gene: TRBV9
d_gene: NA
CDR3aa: CASSAGIGTDTQYF
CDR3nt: TGTGCCAGCAGCGCGGGGATAGGCACAGATACGCAGTATTTT

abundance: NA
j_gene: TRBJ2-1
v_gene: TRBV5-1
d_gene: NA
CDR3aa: CASNREPGSYNEQFF
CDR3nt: TGCGCCAGCAATAGGGAGCCGGGCTCCTACAATGAGCAGTTCTTC

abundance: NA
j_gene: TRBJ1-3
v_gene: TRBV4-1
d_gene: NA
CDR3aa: CASSQDRTRSTIYF
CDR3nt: TGCGCCAGCAGCCAAGATCGGACCCGAAGCACCATATATTTT

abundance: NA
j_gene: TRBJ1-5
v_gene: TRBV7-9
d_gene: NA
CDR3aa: CATRALMGNQPQHF
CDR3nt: TGTGCCACTCGAGCTTTAATGGGGAATCAGCCCCAGCATTTT

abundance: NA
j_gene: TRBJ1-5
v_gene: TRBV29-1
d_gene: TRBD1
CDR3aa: CSAGPGQNQPQHF
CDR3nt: TGCAGCGCCGGTCCGGGACAGAATCAGCCCCAGCATTTT

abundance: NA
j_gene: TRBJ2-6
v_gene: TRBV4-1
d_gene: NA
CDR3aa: CASSQGYSGANVLTF
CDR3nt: TGCGCCAGCAGCCAAGGATACTCTGGGGCCAACGTCCTGACTTTC

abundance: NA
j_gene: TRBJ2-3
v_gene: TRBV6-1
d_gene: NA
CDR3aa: CASSGADTQYF
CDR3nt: TGTGCCAGCAGTGGAGCGGATACGCAGTATTTT

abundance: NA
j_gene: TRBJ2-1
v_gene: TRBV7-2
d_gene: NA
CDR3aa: CASSLAGPSSYNEQFF
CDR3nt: TGTGCCAGCAGCTTAGCGGGCCCAAGCTCCTACAATGAGCAGTTCTTC

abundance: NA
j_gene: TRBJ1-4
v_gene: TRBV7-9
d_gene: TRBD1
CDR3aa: CASSLALVPGTDNEKLFF
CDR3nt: TGTGCCAGCAGCTTAGCGCTGGTCCCCGGGACAGATAATGAAAAACTGTTTTTT

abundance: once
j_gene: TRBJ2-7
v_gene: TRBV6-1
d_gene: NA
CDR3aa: CASSLGQGTYEQYF
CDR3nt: TGTGCCAGCAGTCTGGGGCAGGGGACCTACGAGCAGTACTTC

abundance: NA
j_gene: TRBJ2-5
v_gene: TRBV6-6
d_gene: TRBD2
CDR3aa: CASSYDLAGAETQYF
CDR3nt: TGTGCCAGCAGTTACGACTTAGCGGGGGCGGAGACCCAGTACTTC

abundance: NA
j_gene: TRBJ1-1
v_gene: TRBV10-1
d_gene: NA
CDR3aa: CASSERQSPSNTEAFF
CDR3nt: TGCGCCAGCAGTGAGAGGCAGTCCCCGTCGAACACTGAAGCTTTCTTT

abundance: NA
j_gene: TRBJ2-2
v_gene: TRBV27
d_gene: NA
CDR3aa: CASSFESGNPPLFF
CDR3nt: TGTGCCAGCAGTTTTGAATCAGGGAACCCACCGCTGTTTTTT

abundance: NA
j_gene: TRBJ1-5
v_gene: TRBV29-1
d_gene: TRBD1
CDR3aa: CSVGGQQNQPQHF
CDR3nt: TGCAGCGTTGGGGGACAGCAGAATCAGCCCCAGCATTTT

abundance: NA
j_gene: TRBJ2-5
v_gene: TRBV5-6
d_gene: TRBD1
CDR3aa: CASSLAGTGEETQYF
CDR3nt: TGTGCCAGCAGCTTGGCCGGGACAGGGGAAGAGACCCAGTACTTC

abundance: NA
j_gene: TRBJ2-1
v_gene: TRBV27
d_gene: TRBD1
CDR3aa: CASSLWGTGSNEQFF
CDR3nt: TGTGCCAGCAGTTTATGGGGGACAGGTAGCAATGAGCAGTTCTTC

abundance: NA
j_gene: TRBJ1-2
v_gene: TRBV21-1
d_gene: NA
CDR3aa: CASPWTGLNYGYTF
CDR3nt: TGTGCCAGCCCATGGACAGGACTTAACTATGGCTACACCTTC

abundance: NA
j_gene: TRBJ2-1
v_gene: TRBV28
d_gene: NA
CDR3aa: CASSQGVGPNNEQFF
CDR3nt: TGTGCCAGCAGTCAAGGGGTCGGACCGAACAATGAGCAGTTCTTC

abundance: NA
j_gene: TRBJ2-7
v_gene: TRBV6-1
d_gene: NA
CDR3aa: CASSTTGQSNEQYF
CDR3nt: TGTGCCAGCAGTACGACAGGTCAGAGTAACGAGCAGTACTTC

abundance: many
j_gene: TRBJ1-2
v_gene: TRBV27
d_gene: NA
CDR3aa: CASKTVLGAGYTF
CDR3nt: TGTGCCAGCAAGACCGTATTAGGCGCCGGCTACACCTTC

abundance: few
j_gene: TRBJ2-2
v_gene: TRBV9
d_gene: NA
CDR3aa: CASSVAPGELFF
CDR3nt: TGTGCCAGCAGCGTAGCGCCCGGGGAGCTGTTTTTT

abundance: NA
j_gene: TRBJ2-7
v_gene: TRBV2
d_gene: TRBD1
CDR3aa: CASSVEMGTGDEQYF
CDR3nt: TGTGCCAGCAGTGTAGAGATGGGGACAGGGGACGAGCAGTACTTC

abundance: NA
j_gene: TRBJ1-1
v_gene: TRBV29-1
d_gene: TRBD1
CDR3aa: CSVVQGARRTEAFF
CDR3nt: TGCAGCGTAGTACAGGGGGCGCGGAGGACTGAAGCTTTCTTT

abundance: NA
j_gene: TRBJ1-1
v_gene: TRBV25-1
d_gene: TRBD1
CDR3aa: CASSEYFRGTEAFF
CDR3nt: TGTGCCAGCAGTGAATATTTCAGGGGGACTGAAGCTTTCTTT

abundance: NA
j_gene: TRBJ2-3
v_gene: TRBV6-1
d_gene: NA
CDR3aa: CASSRTGTDTQYF
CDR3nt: TGTGCCAGCAGTAGAACAGGGACAGATACGCAGTATTTT

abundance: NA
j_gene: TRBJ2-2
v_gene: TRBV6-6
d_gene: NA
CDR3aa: CASSYVGPGELFF
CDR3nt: TGTGCCAGCAGTTACGTGGGTCCCGGGGAGCTGTTTTTT

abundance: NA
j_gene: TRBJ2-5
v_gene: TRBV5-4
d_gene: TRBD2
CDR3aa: CASSYPGLAGETQYF
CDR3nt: TGTGCCAGCAGCTACCCGGGGCTAGCGGGTGAGACCCAGTACTTC

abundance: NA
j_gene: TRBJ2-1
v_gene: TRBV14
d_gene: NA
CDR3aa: CASSPRVGGWNEQFF
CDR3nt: TGTGCCAGCAGCCCCCGGGTAGGGGGTTGGAATGAGCAGTTCTTC

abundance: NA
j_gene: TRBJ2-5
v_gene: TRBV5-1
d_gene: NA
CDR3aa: CASSPSPGFGRETQYF
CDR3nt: TGCGCCAGCAGTCCGTCGCCGGGGTTTGGCCGGGAGACCCAGTACTTC

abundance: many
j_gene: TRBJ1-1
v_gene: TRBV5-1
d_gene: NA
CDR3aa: CASSLTGVGWNTEAFF
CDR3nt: TGCGCCAGCAGCCTGACTGGAGTGGGTTGGAACACTGAAGCTTTCTTT

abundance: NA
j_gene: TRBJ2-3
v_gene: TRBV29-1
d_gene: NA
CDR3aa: CSVDRANTQYF
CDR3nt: TGCAGCGTTGACAGGGCTAATACGCAGTATTTT

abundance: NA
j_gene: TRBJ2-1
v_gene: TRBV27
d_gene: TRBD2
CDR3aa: CASRPGSGRSYNEQFF
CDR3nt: TGTGCCAGCAGACCGGGTAGCGGGAGATCCTACAATGAGCAGTTCTTC

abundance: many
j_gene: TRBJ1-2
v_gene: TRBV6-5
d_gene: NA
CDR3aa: CASSYNSDIGIYGYTF
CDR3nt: TGTGCCAGCAGTTACAACTCGGACATAGGGATCTATGGCTACACCTTC

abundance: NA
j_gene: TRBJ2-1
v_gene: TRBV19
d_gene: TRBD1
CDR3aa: CASRRTGSSYNEQFF
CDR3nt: TGTGCCAGTAGGCGGACAGGAAGCTCCTACAATGAGCAGTTCTTC

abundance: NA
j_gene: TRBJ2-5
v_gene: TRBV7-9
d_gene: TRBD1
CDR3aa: CASSFSSRGSLETQYF
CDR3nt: TGTGCCAGCAGCTTCTCTTCCAGGGGGAGCCTGGAGACCCAGTACTTC

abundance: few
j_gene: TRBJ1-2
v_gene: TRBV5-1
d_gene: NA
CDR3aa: CASSQLGRVGYTF
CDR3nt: TGCGCCAGCAGCCAGCTAGGAAGGGTTGGCTACACCTTC

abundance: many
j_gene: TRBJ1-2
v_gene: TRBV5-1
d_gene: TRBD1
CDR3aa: CASSLGQGIAYGYTF
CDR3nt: TGCGCCAGCAGCTTGGGACAGGGAATTGCCTATGGCTACACCTTC

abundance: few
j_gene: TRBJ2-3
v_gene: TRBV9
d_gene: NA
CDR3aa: CASSVEQYTDTQYF
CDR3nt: TGTGCCAGCAGCGTAGAACAATACACAGATACGCAGTATTTT

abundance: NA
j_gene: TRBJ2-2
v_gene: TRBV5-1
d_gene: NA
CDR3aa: CASSKASENTGELFF
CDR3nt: TGCGCCAGCAGCAAGGCTAGCGAGAACACCGGGGAGCTGTTTTTT

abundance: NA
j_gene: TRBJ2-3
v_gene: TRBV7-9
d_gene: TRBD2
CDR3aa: CASSLVGRGGTDTQYF
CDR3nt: TGTGCCAGCAGCTTAGTAGGGCGGGGGGGCACAGATACGCAGTATTTT

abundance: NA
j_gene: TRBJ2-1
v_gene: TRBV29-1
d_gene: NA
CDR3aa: CSVAFLASLNEQFF
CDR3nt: TGCAGCGTTGCGTTCCTAGCGAGCCTCAATGAGCAGTTCTTC